This TCR beta chain was sequenced for a study of shared clonotypes between healthy human individuals (dated by TCRdb to 2020 to 2021). Study-wide context: A couple of women and three men aged 18 to 49 years were included in the cohort. To estimate repertoire size and how much clonotype sharing occurs between individuals, the study deeply sequenced the blood TCR repertoires of 5 or 6 healthy adults. Between about 0.8 and 9 billion PBMCs per donor were obtained by leukapheresis. For each donor, CD4 naive and CD4 memory were each given three plates, CD8 naive was given two plates, and CD8 memory was given one plate. Different laboratories and diverse techniques were used to prepare libraries and sequence TCR repertoires, to increase sequencing depth and limit assay-specific biases.

The donors were healthy, HIV-negative adults with no recently reported acute infections or vaccinations. Every donor was a Caucasian adult living in Nashville, Tennessee, USA. CD4+ T cells were enriched by magnetic negative selection, after which naive cells were positively selected on CD45RA and the negative fraction was taken as the memory subset. After blood collection by leukapheresis, PBMCs were isolated using Ficoll-Histopaque density gradient centrifugation and then cryopreserved in the vapor phase of liquid nitrogen. Purity and quantity of every magnetically sorted T cell population were checked by analytical flow cytometry. Genomic DNA was isolated from each sorted fraction and quantified by UV absorbance on a Nanodrop 2000c. CDR1 is given as LNHDA and CDR2 as SQIVND, both from the germline V gene (reference sequence). Ends trimmed: V by 4 bases, J by 5 bases; bases unmatched to a gene: 7. The CDR3 runs 16 amino acids, cysteine and phenylalanine included. The read is trimmed to its CDR3 DNA, 48 bases read in frame from base 1.

Using the deep immunoSEQ assay, TCR CDR3 regions were amplified from genomic DNA by multiplex PCR. Extracted genomic DNA from each cell subset was distributed evenly across all wells of several immunoSEQ 96-well plates, and each plate was treated as a replicate. For sorted subsets, 150 to 250 ng of genomic DNA, equivalent to roughly 30,000 T cell genomes, went into each replicate PCR. Purified libraries were quantified with a Qubit 3.0 fluorometer, sized on a Bioanalyzer 2100, and re-quantified with the KAPA Library Quantification kit. Every immunoSEQ 96-well plate was sequenced on a dedicated single-read 150-cycle Illumina NextSeq 550 flow cell. As for the authors' bioinformatics: The immunoSEQ output contained only junctional sequences without quality scores, so filtering could not match that applied to full-length reads. To assign V/J genes and CDR3, sequences were annotated using PyIR, a Python wrapper for IgBLAST v1.9, with IMGT germline references. Any read was removed if the V/J assignment was weak (E-value above 1e-6), the CDR3 was missing, or the read contained stop codons, out-of-frame junctions, or ambiguous translated residues. V3J clonotypes were defined as sequences sharing the same inferred V gene, J gene, and CDR3 amino acid sequence. To compute the percentage overlap between repertoires, the number of shared unique clonotypes was divided by the size of the smaller repertoire. RTK rarefaction, the Chao1 estimator, and Recon v2.1 estimates of unobserved clonotypes were used to assess repertoire richness. OLGA was used to compute generation probabilities for all TCRbeta clonotypes that the gDNA method yielded from several donors. TCRdb holds this immuneACCESS table with in-frame rearrangements only. Some clones are missing; in checked studies, unresolved V genes explain under half, and the rest has no known cause. V and J calls and clone size come straight from that table; D and trimming were deduced from the DNA. Counted in this sample were a few million clones; around nine tenths of them appeared once. Roughly 0.15% of the sample goes to the ten largest clones.

Worth noting for this clone: The antigen it recognizes is unknown. No base quality values were provided; no much bigger clone lies one nucleotide off.

Results and caveats for the whole study, not just this receptor: Across a few donors, 4.5% to 6.5% of naive CD4, 3.5% of naive CD8, 2.3% of memory CD4, and approximately 0.42% of memory CD8 clonotypes were shared. Even with the large sequencing depth, rarefaction of the sorted-subset datasets indicated that sequencing was incomplete. The genetic and exposure-history diversity represented was limited by the small number of donors. Compared with non-shared clonotypes, the clonotypes found in all four sorted-subset donors had higher generation probabilities. Naive subsets generally had larger estimated clonotype richness than memory subsets did. Sampling was limited to blood, and TCR repertoires in tissue likely differ from TCR repertoires in blood. Based on pairwise subsampling, the degree of clonotype sharing among donors was expected to be affected by sequencing depth.

The TCR originated in a man younger than 35 in good health. The sample was naive CD4+ T cells sorted from blood. The cell subset or site label, as the study defines it: CD45RA+ positively selected. The sequence is built from TRBV19 and TRBJ1-6; 8 of the junction bases match TRBD1. The CDR3 corresponds to CASSTYMDRDNSPLHF. In nucleotide form, the sequence is TGTGCCAGTAGTACCTATATGGACAGGGATAATTCACCCCTCCACTTT.